This T cell receptor beta chain originates from a study of CD8 T cells in ankylosing spondylitis. CDR1 is LNHDA and CDR2 is SQIVND in the germline V gene (reference sequence). The CDR3 consists of 14 residues. The V and J ends lost 5 bases and 3 bases respectively, with 14 bases between them. Concerning this clonotype: Its target is unknown.

Generation of TCR beta libraries employed quantitative 5'-RACE incorporating molecular barcodes. TCRdb re-called the 5' RACE reads with MiXCR, one entry per CDR3 protein. The sample yields under 200,000 distinct CDR3 sequences, approximately 9.9% seen once. Points from the study as a whole: Within matched ankylosing spondylitis synovial fluid, disease-linked clones were reportedly significantly enriched. Seemingly characteristic of ankylosing spondylitis blood was a TCR beta motif consisting of roughly 8 highly homologous variants.

Input material: blood, either unsorted or a sorted T cell fraction (not recorded which). The genes are TRBV19 and TRBJ2-7, with D maybe TRBD1 (5 bases). This clonotype was sampled from a female donor with ankylosing spondylitis or in good health (not recorded which). The CDR3 is CASSFGPTGYEQYF. CDR3 sequence (DNA): TGTGCCAGTAGTTTCGGCCCCACAGGCTACGAGCAGTACTTC.